This T cell receptor beta chain was documented in a study of Ad26.COV2.S vaccination and SARS-CoV-2 variants. Broader study findings: Similar non-spike TCR breadth was seen in vaccine and placebo recipients.

Assay: immunoSEQ multiplex PCR; the TCRdb copy retains only in-frame clones and omits some. The profile shows 350,000 to 500,000 clones, 90% of them singletons. As regards this clone: The antigen is not known. Other DNA sequences of this sample code for an identical CDR3.

As to treatment: some 20 received Ad26.COV2.S at low or high dose, single or two shots; roughly five received placebo; per-sample allocation not given. The study sampled participants on day 63 after the first vaccine or placebo injection. The input for sequencing was peripheral blood, taken in a trial of Ad26.COV2.S vaccine versus placebo. This sequence originates from a person between 18 and 65 years old who received the Ad26.COV2.S COVID-19 vaccine or a placebo.

The CDR3 DNA reads as TGCAGCGTTGAAGACAGGGGGTACGAGCAGTACTTC. Its protein product is CSVEDRGYEQYF. This chain joins TRBV29-1 and TRBJ2-7; TRBD1 aligns across 7 bases. Looked up from germline, CDR1 is SQVTM and CDR2 is ANQGSEA. This CDR3 region has 12 residues. V dropped 0 bases and J dropped 4; count of bases not matched to a gene: 0.